The 22 T cell receptor beta chains given below trace back to one sample, sequenced in a study of shared clonotypes between healthy human individuals. Data came from immunoSEQ multiplex PCR; TCRdb stores just in-frame clones and leaves some out. This sample has more than 2,000,000 clones, with more than 80% found just once. The material sequenced was naive CD4+ T cells sorted from blood. Subset: CD45RA+ positively selected. Receptor source: a man between 18 and 35 years old in good health.

The genes are TRBV5-1 and TRBJ2-1; TRBD2 aligns across 11 bases. In germline, CDR1 is SGHRS, CDR2 YFSETQ. CDR3 length: 17 amino acids. V trimming: 3 bases; J trimming: 0 bases; junction bases outside the gene matches: 5. The CDR3 sequence is CASSYGTSGTSYNEQFF. CDR3 in DNA: TGCGCCAGCAGCTATGGGACTAGCGGTACCTCCTACAATGAGCAGTTCTTC. Based on the CDR3 plus reference TRBV5-1 and TRBJ2-1, the full variable domain is KAGVTQTPRYLIKTRGQQVTLSCSPISGHRSVSWYQQTPGQGLQFLFEYFSETQRNKGNFPGRFSGRQFSNSRSEMNVSTLELGDSALYLCASSYGTSGTSYNEQFFGPGTRLTVL.

This chain links TRBV18 with TRBJ1-6; D is unclear. Germline CDR1 reads KGHSH; CDR2 reads LQKENI. V was pared by 3 bases and J by 1 base, with 10 bases between. This CDR3 has 16 residues. CDR3 bases: TGTGCCAGCTCACCTAATATGGGTTCCTATAATTCACCCCTCCACTTT. Translation gives CASSPNMGSYNSPLHF. The complete variable domain, with remaining parts taken from reference TRBV18 and TRBJ1-6, reads NAGVMQNPRHLVRRRGQEARLRCSPMKGHSHVYWYRQLPEEGLKFMVYLQKENIIDESGMPKERFSAEFPKEGPSILRIQQVVRGDSAAYFCASSPNMGSYNSPLHFGNGTRLTVT.

The chain carries TRBV7-3 and TRBJ2-7, with 7 bases fitting TRBD1. V gave up 5 bases and J gave up 3 bases; unmatched junction bases: 4. The CDR3 contains 13 residues. Germline loops: CDR1 SGHTA, CDR2 FQGTGA. The CDR3 region is CASSRNRGYEQYF. CDR3 coding DNA: TGTGCCAGCAGCCGAAACAGGGGCTACGAGCAGTACTTC.

The chain carries TRBV6-6 and TRBJ2-1, with D uncertain. Trimming took 6 bases from V and 10 from J, leaving 13 bases between them. From germline, CDR1 is MNHNY and CDR2 SVGAGI (reference sequence). The CDR3 consists of 12 residues. For the CDR3, the DNA is TGTGCCAGCAGCCCTGGGCATGAAGAGCAGTTCTTC. It encodes CASSPGHEEQFF.

V is TRBV10-3 and J is TRBJ2-2; D is perhaps TRBD2 (5 bases). With 11 bases removed from V and 5 bases from J, the gap between germline ends came to 6 bases. Germline V gives CDR1 ENHRY, CDR2 SYGVKD. The CDR3 consists of 10 residues. CDR3 in amino acids: CASGTGELFF. The CDR3 coding sequence is TGTGCCTCGGGGACCGGGGAGCTGTTTTTT.

This chain uses TRBV28 with TRBJ1-5, with D uncertain. Germline-derived CDR1 and CDR2 are MDHEN and SYDVKM. The CDR3 has 12 amino acids. V was trimmed by 6 bases and J by 5 bases, leaving 8 bases between them. The DNA for the CDR3 is TGTGCCAGCAGCCTAGCCGATCAGCCCCAGCATTTT. Protein: CASSLADQPQHF.

This sequence joins TRBV6-5 and TRBJ2-2, with TRBD1 as a possible D gene (5 bases). CDR3 size: 15 residues. The germline CDR1 and CDR2 sequences are MNHEY and SVGAGI. V was trimmed by 7 bases and J by 0 bases, leaving 12 bases between them. CDR3 residues: CASTYDRPNTGELFF. The CDR3 DNA reads as TGTGCCAGCACCTATGACAGACCGAACACCGGGGAGCTGTTTTTT.

The gene calls are TRBV5-8 and TRBJ2-2; D remains ambiguous. CDR3 length: 15 amino acids. The V end was cut by 3 bases, the J end by 4 bases, with 13 bases between. Per the germline V gene, CDR1 is SGHTS and CDR2 is YDEGEE. The CDR3 loop reads CASSSVYPPTGELFF. In DNA, the CDR3 is TGTGCCAGCAGCTCGGTCTATCCCCCCACCGGGGAGCTGTTTTTT.

CDR3 DNA sequence: TGTGCCAGCTCATGGAGGGCCACAGATACGCAGTATTTT. Amino acids: CASSWRATDTQYF. The J gene is TRBJ2-3, the V gene TRBV18; possible D gene TRBD2, 6 bases. The CDR3 is 13 residues long. Per germline, CDR1 KGHSH and CDR2 LQKENI. V was cut by 5 bases and J by 2 bases, with 8 bases left in between.

This sequence joins TRBV19 and TRBJ2-1; 9 nucleotides match TRBD1. V was clipped by 5 bases and J by 2 bases; unmatched bases: 4. CDR3 length: 15 residues. CDR1 is LNHDA and CDR2 is SQIVND in the germline V gene (reference sequence). The CDR3 protein is CASSWGQGAYNEQFF. CDR3 nucleotide sequence: TGTGCCAGTAGTTGGGGACAGGGAGCCTACAATGAGCAGTTCTTC.

CDR3 nucleotide sequence: TGTGCCTGGAGTGTCTGGCGGATTAGCACAGATACGCAGTATTTT. Its translation: CAWSVWRISTDTQYF. This chain links TRBV30 with TRBJ2-3; D is ambiguous. The V end was cut by 0 bases, the J end by 0 bases, with 10 bases between. Germline V gives CDR1 GTSNPN, CDR2 SVGIG (reference sequence). This CDR3 region has 15 residues.

The chain has TRBV30 and TRBJ1-6; D may be TRBD1 (5 bases). This CDR3 contains 14 residues. The V gene's germline CDR1 is GTSNPN and CDR2 SVGIG (reference sequence). The V end was cut by 8 bases, the J end by 3 bases, with 14 bases between. This chain's CDR3 is CAGTSTSYNSPLHF. DNA for the CDR3: TGTGCCGGGACCTCTACCAGCTATAATTCACCCCTCCACTTT.

V and J are TRBV5-1 and TRBJ2-3; no clear D gene. Trimming removed 5 bases from V and 2 bases from J, with 12 bases in between. CDR1 and CDR2 (germline): SGHRS, YFSETQ. This CDR3 contains 14 residues. CDR3 sequence: CASRSDDFTDTQYF. The CDR3 nucleotides are TGCGCCAGCAGATCAGACGATTTCACAGATACGCAGTATTTT.

Turning to this clone: One end of the junction is discordant with germline, which a read error may explain. The V gene is TRBV7-7, the J gene TRBJ2-5; D not certain. Germline CDR1 SSHAT, CDR2 FNYEAQ (reference sequence). The CDR3 loop spans 14 amino acids. In DNA, the CDR3 is TGTGCTAGCAGCCCCGTGGGAATCCAAGAGACCCAGTACTTC. It specifies CASSPVGIQETQYF.

The chain links TRBV11-2 to TRBJ2-3; D is ambiguous. This CDR3 is 15 amino acids long. Germline V gene sequence: CDR1 SGHAT, CDR2 FQNNGV. V was clipped by 1 base and J by 2 bases, with 10 bases between them. The CDR3 loop reads CASSLGRHPTDTQYF. CDR3 bases: TGTGCCAGCAGCTTAGGACGCCACCCCACAGATACGCAGTATTTT.

The rearrangement joins TRBV9 to TRBJ2-2, with D possibly TRBD1 on 5 matching bases. V gave up 3 bases and J gave up 1 base, with 10 bases separating them. The CDR3 is 15 residues long. Germline V CDR1 and CDR2: SGDLS, YYNGEE. DNA of the CDR3: TGTGCCAGCAGCGCCGGACACCTGAACACCGGGGAGCTGTTTTTT. Translation: CASSAGHLNTGELFF.

V is TRBV4-2 and J is TRBJ2-7, with 12 bases aligning to TRBD2. In germline, CDR1 is LGHNA, CDR2 YNFKEQ. V lost 4 bases to trimming and J lost 3 bases; unmatched junction nucleotides: 4. The CDR3 is 15 residues long. The CDR3 DNA reads as TGTGCCAGCAGCCGGGGGACTAGCGGGCTCTACGAGCAGTACTTC. Encoded protein: CASSRGTSGLYEQYF.

The chain employs TRBV18 and TRBJ2-6; tentatively, D is TRBD2 (6 bases). The CDR3 extends over 16 amino acids. Germline V gene lookup returns CDR1 KGHSH and CDR2 LQKENI. The germline V and J ends were trimmed by 8 bases and 2 bases, with 16 bases remaining between them. The CDR3 here is CASPKSGVPGANVLTF. As DNA, the CDR3 is TGTGCCAGCCCTAAATCGGGGGTACCTGGGGCCAACGTCCTGACTTTC.

The chain combines TRBV5-6 with TRBJ2-7; TRBD2 matches 12 bases. Trimming removed 4 bases from V and 3 bases from J; junction bases left unmatched: 14. The CDR3 contains 18 residues. Germline V lookup: CDR1 SGHDT, CDR2 YYEEEE. CDR3 region: CASSLRVLTSGSIYEQYF. CDR3 bases: TGTGCCAGCAGCCTCCGGGTTTTGACTAGCGGGAGTATCTACGAGCAGTACTTC.

This chain links TRBV5-8 with TRBJ2-2; D may match TRBD1 or TRBD2 (5 bases each). The V and J ends lost 0 bases and 2 bases respectively, with 11 bases between them. There are 16 residues in the CDR3. CDR1 is SGHTS, CDR2 YDEGEE, per germline. CDR3 bases: TGTGCCAGCAGCTTGGTGGGGACCACAAACACCGGGGAGCTGTTTTTT. Translation: CASSLVGTTNTGELFF.

This clone has a single count. CDR3 protein: CAIRERWGAETQYF. The CDR3 DNA follows: TGTGCCATCAGAGAAAGGTGGGGCGCGGAGACCCAGTACTTC. The chain combines TRBV10-3 with TRBJ2-5, with a tentative D call TRBD1 (5 bases). This CDR3 contains 14 residues. With 6 bases removed from V and 5 bases from J, the gap between germline ends came to 16 bases. Germline V gene sequence: CDR1 ENHRY, CDR2 SYGVKD.

The chain couples TRBV7-9 to TRBJ2-3, with D unresolved. The CDR3 is made up of 17 amino acids. The ends were cut back, 1 base at V and 0 bases at J, with 14 bases in the middle. Germline-derived CDR1 and CDR2 are SEHNR and FQNEAQ (reference sequence). The CDR3 DNA reads TGTGCCAGCAGCTTAGGCTTGCGAGAGATAAGCACAGATACGCAGTATTTT. Translating it yields CASSLGLREISTDTQYF.